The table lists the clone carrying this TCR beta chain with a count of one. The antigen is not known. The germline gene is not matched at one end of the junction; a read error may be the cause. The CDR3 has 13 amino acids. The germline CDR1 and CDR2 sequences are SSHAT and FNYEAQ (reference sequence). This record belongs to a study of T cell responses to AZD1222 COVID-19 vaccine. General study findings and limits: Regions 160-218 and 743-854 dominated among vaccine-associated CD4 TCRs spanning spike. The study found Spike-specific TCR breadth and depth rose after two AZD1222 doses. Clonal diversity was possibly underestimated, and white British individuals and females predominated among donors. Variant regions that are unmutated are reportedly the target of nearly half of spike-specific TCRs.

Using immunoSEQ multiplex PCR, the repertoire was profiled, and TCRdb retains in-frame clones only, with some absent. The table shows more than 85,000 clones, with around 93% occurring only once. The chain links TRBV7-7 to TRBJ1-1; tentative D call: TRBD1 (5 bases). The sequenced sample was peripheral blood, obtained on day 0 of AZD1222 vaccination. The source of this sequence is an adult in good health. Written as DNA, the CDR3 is TGTGCTAGCAGCGAACGAGGGGACACTGAAGCTTTCTTT. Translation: CASSERGDTEAFF.